This entry describes one TCR beta chain. The entry originates in a study of PD-L1 blockade in urothelial cancer. Trimming took off 1 base at V and 2 bases at J, with 11 bases between the two ends. Germline CDR1 reads SGHRS; CDR2 reads YFSETQ. This CDR3 comprises 15 residues. Produced via immunoSEQ multiplex PCR; TCRdb's table is partial and in-frame only. The sample holds 40,000 to 45,000 clones, 83% seen once. Time point described: peripheral blood 6 weeks after treatment start. The sequence came from a man aged 55 to 70 with urothelial cancer. V gene TRBV5-1 combines with J gene TRBJ2-3; D perhaps matches TRBD1 (5 bases). Sequencing was performed on PBMCs, taken around atezolizumab (anti-PD-L1) treatment. As DNA, the CDR3 is TGCGCCAGCAGCTTGTATGGGGCCTCCACAGATACGCAGTATTTT. It encodes CASSLYGASTDTQYF.